The 9 T cell receptor beta chains below come from one sample, sequenced in a study of T cell responses to AZD1222 COVID-19 vaccine. The data were produced by immunoSEQ multiplex PCR, yet TCRdb's version contains in-frame clones alone and is incomplete. Among fewer than 130,000 clones, 87% were seen once, and the ten largest hold 2.5%. The material sequenced was peripheral blood, taken 28 days after the second AZD1222 dose. Receptors originate from an adult who received the AZD1222 COVID-19 vaccine.

The chain uses TRBV29-1 and TRBJ2-7; no firm D call. CDR1 and CDR2 from the germline V gene are SQVTM and ANQGSEA. The length of the CDR3 is 16 residues. V was cut by 4 bases and J by 1 base, with 20 bases left in between. CDR3 region: CSVVRVGFRNSYEQYF. The CDR3 DNA follows: TGCAGCGTTGTTAGGGTAGGTTTCAGGAATTCCTACGAGCAGTACTTC.

This rearrangement joins TRBV27 to TRBJ1-1; TRBD1 agrees at 7 bases. Germline-derived CDR1 and CDR2 are MNHEY and SMNVEV (reference sequence). The CDR3 has 15 residues. The J segment lost 6 bases and the V segment lost 7 bases, leaving 14 bases of the junction unmatched. CDR3 coding DNA: TGTGCCAGCAACATGCCAGGGGGTTCGGTAGCTGAAGCTTTCTTT. Its translation: CASNMPGGSVAEAFF.

This rearrangement joins TRBV30 to TRBJ1-5; D gene ambiguous. In germline, CDR1 is GTSNPN, CDR2 SVGIG (reference sequence). V was cut by 4 bases and J by 7 bases, with 14 bases left in between. The CDR3 spans 13 residues. The CDR3 protein is CAWTQKDGQPQHF. DNA for the CDR3: TGTGCCTGGACCCAAAAAGACGGACAGCCCCAGCATTTT.

This rearrangement joins TRBV5-4 to TRBJ1-5, with D possibly being TRBD1 (6 bases). The germline V gene has CDR1 SGHNT and CDR2 YYREEE (reference sequence). The CDR3 spans 13 residues. V was cut by 0 bases and J by 8 bases, with 9 bases left in between. DNA for the CDR3: TGTGCCAGCAGCTTGGACAGGGTGAAGCCCCAGCATTTT. This translates into CASSLDRVKPQHF.

J is TRBJ2-1 and V is TRBV9; 8 bases are shared with TRBD2. Germline CDR1 is SGDLS and CDR2 is YYNGEE. The V and J ends lost 0 bases and 13 bases, in that order; junction bases with no gene match: 9. The CDR3 totals 14 residues. CDR3: CASSVEGVSGNQFF. For the CDR3, the DNA is TGTGCCAGCAGCGTAGAAGGGGTTAGCGGGAATCAGTTCTTC.

This rearrangement joins TRBV28 to TRBJ1-5, with a tentative D call TRBD1 (5 bases). Germline V CDR1 and CDR2: MDHEN, SYDVKM. Trimming stripped 3 bases from V and 6 bases from J, with 15 bases between. This CDR3 has 15 residues. The CDR3 sequence is CASSLDSGTGQPQHF. The DNA of the CDR3 is TGTGCCAGCAGTTTGGACTCCGGGACGGGTCAGCCCCAGCATTTT.

This clone has a single count. CDR3 protein: CASSYSSRDTEAFF. As DNA, the CDR3 is TGTGCCAGCAGCTACAGTTCGAGGGACACTGAAGCTTTCTTT. The genes are TRBV9 and TRBJ1-1; D is unresolved. Germline V gives CDR1 SGDLS, CDR2 YYNGEE. V was clipped by 4 bases and J by 3 bases, with 13 bases between them. CDR3 length equals 14 residues. The whole variable domain, remainder taken from reference TRBV9 and TRBJ1-1, is DSGVTQTPKHLITATGQRVTLRCSPRSGDLSVYWYQQSLDQGLQFLIQYYNGEERAKGNILERFSAQQFPDLHSELNLSSLELGDSALYFCASSYSSRDTEAFFGQGTRLTVV.

The chain carries TRBV7-3 and TRBJ2-1; the D gene is possibly TRBD1 (6 bases). Germline V lookup: CDR1 SGHTA, CDR2 FQGTGA. Trimming removed 1 base from V and 2 bases from J, with 30 bases in between. The CDR3 contains 22 residues. The CDR3 nucleotides are TGTGCCAGCAGCTTAAGGGGGCCTCTATCTATTGAGGTAATGGGTCCCTACAATGAGCAGTTCTTC. Its translation: CASSLRGPLSIEVMGPYNEQFF.

The chain recombines TRBV3-1 (or the pseudogene TRBV3-2) with TRBJ1-2; no definite D call. CDR1 is LGHDT and CDR2 is YNNKEL in the germline V gene (reference sequence). V was clipped by 0 bases and J by 3 bases, with 8 bases between them. The CDR3 has 14 amino acids. The CDR3 reads CASSQDGYYYGYTF. CDR3 nucleotide sequence: TGTGCCAGCAGCCAAGATGGGTATTACTATGGCTACACCTTC.